These 15 T cell receptor beta chains came from one sample sequenced in a study of blood T cell repertoires in COVID-19. The repertoire was sequenced with immunoSEQ multiplex PCR; TCRdb's copy has only in-frame clones and lacks some. The sample yields 200,000 to 250,000 clones, around four fifths seen once. Material for sequencing was peripheral blood. These receptors were taken from a man between 25 and 39 years old with active or convalescent COVID-19.

The chain joins TRBV19 to TRBJ2-3; tentatively, D is TRBD1 (6 bases). V was cut by 3 bases and J by 2 bases, with 9 bases left in between. Germline-derived CDR1 and CDR2 are LNHDA and SQIVND (reference sequence). The CDR3 consists of 14 residues. CDR3 region: CASSMKGDTDTQYF. CDR3 in DNA: TGTGCCAGTAGTATGAAGGGGGACACAGATACGCAGTATTTT.

V and J are TRBV6-5 and TRBJ2-6; D not certain. Per germline, CDR1 MNHEY and CDR2 SVGAGI. The CDR3 is 15 residues long. The ends were cut back, 7 bases at V and 1 base at J, with 11 bases in the middle. The CDR3 nucleotides read TGTGCCAGCAACCCCAACTGGTCTGGGGCCAACGTCCTGACTTTC. It codes for CASNPNWSGANVLTF.

The chain couples TRBV7-9 to TRBJ1-2, with D uncertain. V was pared by 0 bases and J by 4 bases, with 18 bases between. This CDR3 has 17 residues. Per germline, CDR1 SEHNR and CDR2 FQNEAQ (reference sequence). As DNA, the CDR3 is TGTGCCAGCAGCTTAGCGGGCGTTGAACAGTTACTCTATGGCTACACCTTC. It encodes CASSLAGVEQLLYGYTF.

J is TRBJ2-7 and V is TRBV28; tentatively, D is TRBD2 (6 bases). The germline V gene has CDR1 MDHEN and CDR2 SYDVKM. The germline V and J ends were trimmed by 1 base and 0 bases, with 13 bases remaining between them. The CDR3 loop spans 16 amino acids. This CDR3 is CASSLYGTPSSYEQYF. In DNA, the CDR3 is TGTGCCAGCAGTTTATACGGGACTCCGAGCTCCTACGAGCAGTACTTC.

CDR3 sequence reads: CASSLSTSGIAETQYF. As DNA, the CDR3 is TGTGCCAGCAGCTTAAGTACTAGCGGGATTGCGGAGACCCAGTACTTC. The chain is built from TRBV11-2 and TRBJ2-5, with 10 bases that match TRBD2. The CDR3 length is 16 residues. CDR1 is SGHAT and CDR2 is FQNNGV in the germline V gene. Trimming cost V 2 bases and J 5 bases; bases outside gene matches: 8.

V is TRBV7-9 and J is TRBJ1-1; D is unresolved. The germline V and J ends were trimmed by 5 bases and 7 bases, with 11 bases remaining between them. CDR1 is SEHNR and CDR2 is FQNEAQ in the germline V gene (reference sequence). The CDR3 loop spans 12 amino acids. The CDR3 coding sequence is TGTGCCAGCAGCCTACTTAATGATGAAGCTTTCTTT. It specifies CASSLLNDEAFF.

The gene calls are TRBV10-3 and TRBJ2-1; 7 positions agree with TRBD1. The germline V gene encodes CDR1 ENHRY and CDR2 SYGVKD. The CDR3 covers 14 residues. The ends lost 2 bases at V and 7 bases at J; junction bases unmatched: 5. Here the CDR3 DNA reads TGTGCCATCAGTGAGAGACAGGGTGGGAATGAGCAGTTCTTC. It is translated as CAISERQGGNEQFF.

Comments on this clone: Relative to the germline gene, one junction end is altered; a read error may explain this. The J gene is TRBJ1-2, the V gene TRBV3-1 (or the pseudogene TRBV3-2); 7 bases agree with TRBD1. This CDR3 has 13 residues. Germline lookup yields CDR1 LGHDT and CDR2 YNNKEL (reference sequence). CDR3 bases: TGTGCCAGCAGACAAGACATGGGGACAGAGAGGACCTTC. It specifies CASRQDMGTERTF.

This clone was seen just once. The rearrangement joins TRBV30 to TRBJ1-4, with 9 bases identical to TRBD1. The CDR3 contains 14 residues. Germline values: CDR1 GTSNPN, CDR2 SVGIG (reference sequence). With 2 bases clipped from V and 5 bases from J, the junction kept 3 bases outside the gene matches. The CDR3 spells CAWSLDRGNEKLFF. Written as DNA, the CDR3 is TGTGCCTGGAGTTTAGACAGGGGGAATGAAAAACTGTTTTTT.

The J gene is TRBJ1-4, the V gene TRBV30; maybe TRBD1 (5 bases). The germline gives CDR1 GTSNPN, CDR2 SVGIG (reference sequence). The CDR3 is 13 residues long. Trimming removed 0 bases from V and 13 bases from J, with 15 bases in between. Written as DNA, the CDR3 is TGTGCCTGGAGTGTAAGGAGAGGGAGGGGACTGTTTTTT. It translates to CAWSVRRGRGLFF.

This clone came up a few times. The rearrangement links TRBV7-2 to TRBJ2-7; TRBD1 matches 7 bases. Germline lookup yields CDR1 SGHTA and CDR2 FQGNSA. The CDR3 has 12 residues. After removal of 5 bases from V and 10 bases from J, the junction contained 8 bases not matched to a gene. The CDR3 loop is CASSRGQSTQYF. The CDR3 DNA is TGTGCCAGCAGCCGGGGACAGTCGACACAGTACTTC.

J is TRBJ1-5 and V is TRBV30, with 7 nucleotides matching TRBD1. Trimming removed 1 base from V and 0 bases from J; junction bases left unmatched: 6. The CDR3 consists of 16 residues. CDR1 and CDR2 from the germline V gene are GTSNPN and SVGIG (reference sequence). For the CDR3, the DNA is TGTGCCTGGAGTGAACAGGGGCGGGGTAGCAATCAGCCCCAGCATTTT. Its translation is CAWSEQGRGSNQPQHF.

This chain links TRBV24-1 with TRBJ1-2, with D perhaps TRBD1 (6 bases). Germline lookup yields CDR1 KGHDR and CDR2 SFDVKD. V lost 4 bases and J 8 bases, leaving 22 bases between the germline ends. This CDR3 has 16 amino acids. CDR3 sequence: CATSDTSKTGRRGYTF. CDR3 DNA: TGTGCCACCAGTGACACCTCGAAGACAGGCCGCCGAGGCTACACCTTC.

The chain links TRBV6-6 to TRBJ2-7; 8 nucleotides line up with TRBD1. The CDR3 covers 15 residues. J was trimmed by 4 bases and V by 5 bases; bases with no gene match: 10. The germline CDR1 and CDR2 sequences are MNHNY and SVGAGI (reference sequence). The CDR3 here is CASSTTGQGMYEQYF. The CDR3 DNA is TGTGCCAGCAGTACGACCGGACAGGGAATGTACGAGCAGTACTTC.

About this clone: The same CDR3 also results from other DNA sequences found in this sample. This rearrangement joins TRBV18 to TRBJ1-5, with D tentatively TRBD1 (6 bases). Germline lookup yields CDR1 KGHSH and CDR2 LQKENI. This CDR3 region has 13 residues. The V gene lost 6 bases and the J gene lost 4 bases, with 10 bases spanning the gap. The CDR3 is CASSPDRNQPQHF. The CDR3, as DNA: TGTGCCAGCTCCCCGGACAGAAATCAGCCCCAGCATTTT.